These 5 T cell receptor beta chains share one sample of origin, sequenced in a study of PD-1 blockade in classical Hodgkin lymphoma. The patients all showed relapse after autologous stem cell transplantation, while their brentuximab vedotin exposure varied. The repertoire was sequenced with immunoSEQ multiplex PCR; TCRdb's copy has only in-frame clones and lacks some. The repertoire holds under 100,000 clones, with 75% to 90% as singletons. The material was peripheral blood mononuclear cells (PBMCs), obtained at baseline. These receptors were collected from a human donor with classical Hodgkin lymphoma.

V usage is TRBV29-1 and J usage is TRBJ2-7; 13 bases are a match to TRBD2. This CDR3 spans 14 amino acids. CDR1 and CDR2 (germline): SQVTM, ANQGSEA. Trimming took 7 bases from V and 0 from J; bases not matched to a gene: 3. CDR3 in DNA: TGCAGCGCACGACTAGCGGGAGGCTCCTACGAGCAGTACTTC. It translates to CSARLAGGSYEQYF.

By its share, this clone is medium-sized. The chain carries TRBV28 and TRBJ1-4, with no clear D. The V end was cut by 3 bases, the J end by 4 bases, with 9 bases between. This CDR3 contains 14 residues. CDR1 is MDHEN and CDR2 is SYDVKM in the germline V gene. The CDR3 DNA reads TGTGCCAGCAGTTTTTCCCAGGATAATGAAAAACTGTTTTTT. Residues: CASSFSQDNEKLFF.

The chain recombines TRBV10-3 with TRBJ1-1; D not certain. The germline CDR1 and CDR2 sequences are ENHRY and SYGVKD. The V end lost 6 bases, the J end lost 1 base, and 12 bases lay between the germline ends. This CDR3 spans 14 amino acids. In DNA form, the CDR3 reads TGTGCCATCAGGAAACTTACAGAGAACACTGAAGCTTTCTTT. The encoded protein is CAIRKLTENTEAFF.

The V and J genes are TRBV28 and TRBJ1-1; weak D call: TRBD1 (5 bases). The CDR3 has 14 residues. The V gene lost 1 base and the J gene lost 1 base, with 7 bases spanning the gap. Germline V gene sequence: CDR1 MDHEN, CDR2 SYDVKM. The DNA for the CDR3 is TGTGCCAGCAGTTTATCTGGGGCGAACACTGAAGCTTTCTTT. Translating it yields CASSLSGANTEAFF.

The J gene is TRBJ2-1, the V gene TRBV27, with TRBD2 identical over 7 bases. Trimming at V came to 0 bases and at J to 5 bases, leaving 4 bases not matched to a gene. This CDR3 spans 15 amino acids. Germline assignment: CDR1 MNHEY and CDR2 SMNVEV (reference sequence). CDR3 sequence (DNA): TGTGCCAGCAGTTTATCGACTAGCATCGACAATGAGCAGTTCTTC. This sequence encodes CASSLSTSIDNEQFF.